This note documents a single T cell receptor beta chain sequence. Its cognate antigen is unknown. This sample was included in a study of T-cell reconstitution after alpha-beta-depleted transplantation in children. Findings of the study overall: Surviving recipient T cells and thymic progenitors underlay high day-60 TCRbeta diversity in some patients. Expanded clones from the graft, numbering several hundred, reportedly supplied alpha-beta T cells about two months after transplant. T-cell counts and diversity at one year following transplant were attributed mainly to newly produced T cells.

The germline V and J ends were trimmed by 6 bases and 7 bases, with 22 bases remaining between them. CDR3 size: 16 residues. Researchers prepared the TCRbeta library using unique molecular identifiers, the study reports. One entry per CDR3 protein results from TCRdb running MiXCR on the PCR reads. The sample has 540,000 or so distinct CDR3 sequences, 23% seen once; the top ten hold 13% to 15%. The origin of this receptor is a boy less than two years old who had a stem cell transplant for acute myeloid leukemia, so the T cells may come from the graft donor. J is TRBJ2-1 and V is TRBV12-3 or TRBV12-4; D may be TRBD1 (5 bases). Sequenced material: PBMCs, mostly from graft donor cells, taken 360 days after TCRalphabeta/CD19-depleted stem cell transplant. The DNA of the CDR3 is TGTGCCAGCAGGGCCTCATGGGGCACACTACAGAATGAGCAGTTCTTC. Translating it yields CASRASWGTLQNEQFF.